Included here is one TCR beta chain sequence, with context. Its antigen is still unknown. Qualities for individual bases were not recorded, and no much larger clone is one base off. Collaborating institutions collected whole blood in K2EDTA tubes following their own protocols. For TCRbeta analysis, collaborator samples were shipped as frozen whole blood, as isolated PBMCs, or as DNA extracted from either sample type. TCRbeta CDR3 regions were amplified from genomic DNA using the immunoSEQ Assay, a bias-controlled multiplex PCR. As for the original processing: Nucleated cell counts per sample were estimated from amplification of reference gene primers within the assay. To quantify the absolute abundance of each unique TCRbeta CDR3 rearrangement, sequence reads were collapsed and filtered. Productive Simpson clonality was computed per sample as the square root of Simpson's diversity index over productive rearrangements. TCRdb limited this immuneACCESS table to in-frame rearrangements with V and J called. A share of clones is missing; checked studies link under half to unresolved V genes, and the rest is unexplained. V, J and clone size reflect that table, while D and trimming were determined from the DNA. The sample records 45,000 or so clones, roughly nine tenths of which are singletons. The top ten hold 8.5% to 10% of the sample.

The source of the sample is a study of blood T cell repertoires in COVID-19 (dated by TCRdb to 2020 to 2022). About the full investigation: Samples covering the acute and convalescent phases of COVID-19 were provided by collaborators in the United States, Italy and Spain. A de-identified subject ID, COVID-19 status, age in years and sex were almost always included in the sample metadata. A freely available public database, intended as a resource for researchers studying the immune response to SARS-CoV-2, is where the repertoires were released. Where available, HLA class I and class II types were taken from metadata supplied by the sample provider and were not determined by assay-based typing. The samples were drawn from the first 160 participants of the ongoing ImmuneRACE study and from 950 to 1,500 subjects provided by 6 global collaborators. The material from the prospective study consisted of cDNA or gDNA derived from T cells, B-cell-depleted T cells, or PBMCs. The dataset comprised deeply sampled blood TCRbeta repertoires from subjects exposed to, actively infected with, or recovered from COVID-19.

In the germline V gene, CDR1 corresponds to SGHDT and CDR2 to YYEEEE. The CDR3 runs 16 amino acids, cysteine and phenylalanine included. The entry retains the CDR3 DNA only, 48 bases that are in frame from base 1. Trimmed from V: 2 bases; trimmed from J: 2 bases; junction bases lacking a gene match: 8. Findings and caveats that apply to the study as a whole: The quantity of clinical and demographic metadata differed by source and by participant and was supplied without curation.

Rearrangement joined TRBV5-6 to TRBJ2-3, and TRBD2 aligns with 7 junction nucleotides. Sequenced input: peripheral blood. The origin of this receptor is a human donor in a cohort sampled during active COVID-19. The encoded CDR3 is CASSFGAGKNTDTQYF. The nucleotide sequence reads TGTGCCAGCAGCTTTGGAGCGGGGAAGAACACAGATACGCAGTATTTT.